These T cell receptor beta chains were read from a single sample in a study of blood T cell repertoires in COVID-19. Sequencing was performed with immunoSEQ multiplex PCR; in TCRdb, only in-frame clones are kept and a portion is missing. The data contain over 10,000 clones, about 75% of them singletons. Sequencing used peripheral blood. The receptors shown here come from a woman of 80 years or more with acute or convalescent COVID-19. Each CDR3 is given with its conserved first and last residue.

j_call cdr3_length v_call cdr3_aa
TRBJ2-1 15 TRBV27 CASRWRGADSNEQFF
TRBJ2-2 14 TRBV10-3 CASWGGANTGELFF
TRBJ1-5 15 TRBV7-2 CASSFGTGGRQPQHF
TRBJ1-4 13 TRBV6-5 CATSRQVDEKLFF
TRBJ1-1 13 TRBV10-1 CASSPRSDTEAFF
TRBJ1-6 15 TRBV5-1 CASTQGSSYNSPLHF
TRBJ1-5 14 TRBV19 CASSIGQHNQPQHF
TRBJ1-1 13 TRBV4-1 CASSPTQGAVAFF
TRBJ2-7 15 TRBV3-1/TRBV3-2 CASSLRASPVYEQYF
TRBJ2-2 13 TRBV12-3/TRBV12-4 CASSGGTLGELFF
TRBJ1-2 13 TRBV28 CASSLSDIYGYTF
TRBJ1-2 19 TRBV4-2 CASSQDLVQGASNTYGYTF
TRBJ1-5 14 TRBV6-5 CASAGSGGTQPQHF
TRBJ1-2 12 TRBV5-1 CASSQDSYGYTF
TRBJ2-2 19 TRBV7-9 CASSTRISGGPPSSGELFF
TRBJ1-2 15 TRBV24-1 CATSDPLVGFSGYTF
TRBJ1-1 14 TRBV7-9 CASSLRQGNTEAFF
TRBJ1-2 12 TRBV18 CASSTGDYGYTF
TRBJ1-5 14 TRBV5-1 CASSVTGTNQPQHF
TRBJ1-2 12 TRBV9 CASTQGNYGYTF
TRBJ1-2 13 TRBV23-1 CASISNRNYGYTF
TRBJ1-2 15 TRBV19 CASSRQGRADYGYTF
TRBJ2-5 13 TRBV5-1 CASSLWLQETQYF
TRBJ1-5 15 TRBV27 CASSFRGLSNQPQHF
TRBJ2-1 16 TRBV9 CASSSTASGGYNEQFF
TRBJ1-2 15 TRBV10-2 CAIKTDGGDLYGYTF
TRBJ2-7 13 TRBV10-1 CASSGQDLYEQYF
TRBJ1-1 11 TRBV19 CASSIYTEAFF
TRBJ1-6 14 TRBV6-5 CASSYSWDRSLLHF
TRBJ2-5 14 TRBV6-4 CASSEGSEQETQYF
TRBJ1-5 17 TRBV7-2 CASSLKTGTIHNQPQHF
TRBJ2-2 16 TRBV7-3 CASSLRRGANTGELFF
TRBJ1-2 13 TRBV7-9 CASSPGQRYGYTF
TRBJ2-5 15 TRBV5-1 CASSLAGAPRETQYF
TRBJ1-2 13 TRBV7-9 CASSLSGAYGYTF
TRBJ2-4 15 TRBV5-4 CASSLQGVGANIQYF
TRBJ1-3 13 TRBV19 CASSIGSGNTIYF
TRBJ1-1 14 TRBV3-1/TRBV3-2 CASSQQAGQAEAFF
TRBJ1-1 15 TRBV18 CASSPRQGIVAEAFF
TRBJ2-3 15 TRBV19 CASRPPTGVADTQYF
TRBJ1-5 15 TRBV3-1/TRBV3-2 CASSQEGGANQPQHF
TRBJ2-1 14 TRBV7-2 CASSGAGPYNEQFF
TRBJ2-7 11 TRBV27 CASRRDFEQYF
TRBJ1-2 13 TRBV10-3 CAISESNSYGYTF
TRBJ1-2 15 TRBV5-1 CASSLGSTSIYGYTF
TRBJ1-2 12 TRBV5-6 CASSLNREGYTF
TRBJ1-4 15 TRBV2 CASSDRTGPRRKLFF
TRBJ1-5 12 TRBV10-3 CAISDGNQPQHF
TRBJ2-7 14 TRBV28 CASSIPGQGYEQYF
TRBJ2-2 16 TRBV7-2 CASSLGTSGGSGELFF
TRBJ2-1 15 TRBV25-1 CASSEFTSGHNEQFF